This is a list of T cell receptor beta chains from one sample in a study of blood T cell repertoires in COVID-19. The repertoire was sequenced with immunoSEQ multiplex PCR; TCRdb's copy has only in-frame clones and lacks some. Of about 110,000 clones in the sample, around four fifths were seen once. Source material: peripheral blood. The receptors here all came from a woman between 65 and 79 years old with acute or convalescent COVID-19. Both conserved end residues are trimmed from each CDR3. For some rows the clone size is stated as once, few or many, or as a class when expanded; others skip it.

>.|TRBJ1-3|13|TRBV4-2
ASSQHMSSGNTIY
>.|TRBJ1-1|11|TRBV7-8
ASSLFAGTEAF
>.|TRBJ2-7|9|TRBV6-5
ASRQGREQY
>.|TRBJ2-2|15|TRBV28
ASSLRRLAGFTGELF
>.|TRBJ1-6|15|TRBV5-5
ASSLGKHGTGNSPLH
>once|TRBJ1-2|13|TRBV7-9
ASSLPQTGNYGYT
>.|TRBJ2-5|11|TRBV7-9
ASSRTSGETQY
>once|TRBJ1-5|13|TRBV6-1
ASSDQGGSNQPQH
>.|TRBJ2-2|13|TRBV15
ATSRGRGWTGELF
>.|TRBJ1-6|15|TRBV5-4
ASSFWTGSSYNSPLH
>.|TRBJ2-2|16|TRBV7-3
ASSLRSWSGGGTGELF
>.|TRBJ2-1|13|TRBV28
ASSRSGSSYNEQF
>few|TRBJ2-1|12|TRBV7-9
ASSPLAENNEQF
>.|TRBJ1-2|13|TRBV25-1
ASSEPGGRDYGYT
>.|TRBJ1-5|15|TRBV28
ASSLTGLFNSNQPQH
>.|TRBJ2-7|10|TRBV29-1
SVVGQGTEQY
>.|TRBJ1-2|12|TRBV7-6
ASSPGQAGVGYT
>.|TRBJ1-4|12|TRBV2
ASSAGSSNEKLF